The clone carrying this TCR beta chain was found a few times. These data come from a study of identical twins. A universal primer site came from template switching; cDNA carried unique molecular identifiers. A single record per CDR3 protein comes from TCRdb applying MiXCR to the 5' RACE reads. Among around 1.7 million distinct CDR3 sequences listed, roughly 35% were seen once. This CDR3 spans 15 amino acids. Trimming pared 8 bases from V and 5 bases from J, leaving 21 bases between. The germline CDR1 and CDR2 sequences are MNHNY and SVGAGI (reference sequence). The sample taken for sequencing was cord blood. The chain couples TRBV6-6 to TRBJ1-1; no definite D call. This sequence was found in a newborn girl in good health. CDR3 in DNA: TGTGCCAGCCGTAGTCCGGGCAGGCGAACAACTGAAGCTTTCTTT. Translating it yields CASRSPGRRTTEAFF.